This TCR beta chain emerged from a study of shared clonotypes between healthy human individuals. About the study: Per donor, three plates held CD4 naive cells, three held CD4 memory, two held CD8 naive and one held CD8 memory.

Germline CDR1 and CDR2: SEHNR and FQNEAQ (reference sequence). With 3 bases removed from V and 1 base from J, the gap between germline ends came to 11 bases. This CDR3 spans 15 amino acids. Genomic DNA belonging to each subset was distributed in equal measure over several immunoSEQ plates. TCRdb keeps only in-frame clones here, not all; method: immunoSEQ multiplex PCR. The sample lists more than 2 million clones, approximately 94% occurring once. The source of this sequence is a man younger than 35 in good health. The V call is TRBV7-9, the J call TRBJ2-3; tentatively, D is TRBD2 (6 bases). The sample taken for sequencing was naive CD4+ T cells sorted from blood. Subset meaning: CD45RA+ positively selected. The CDR3 DNA is TGTGCCAGCAGCTTCACGGGAGAGGGCACAGATACGCAGTATTTT. Protein product: CASSFTGEGTDTQYF.